The 24 T cell receptor beta chains below were found in one sample sequenced in a study of blood T cell repertoires in COVID-19. The method was immunoSEQ multiplex PCR; TCRdb's version includes in-frame clones alone and lacks a portion of them. The table records about 150,000 clones, around four fifths of them present only once. Sequencing was performed on peripheral blood. These receptors were collected from a woman older than 75 with COVID-19, enrolled during active disease.

As DNA, the CDR3 is TGTGCCAGCAGATACAACGGGACTAGCGGGAGCCCAAGCTCCTACAATGAGCAGTTCTTC. It is translated as CASRYNGTSGSPSSYNEQFF. This chain connects TRBV21-1 to TRBJ2-1; the table names TRBD2, a call not compared with the DNA. TRBV21-1 is deemed a pseudogene. This CDR3 has 20 amino acids.

This chain connects TRBV27 to TRBJ1-2, with TRBD1 identical over 9 bases. V was clipped by 8 bases and J by 4 bases; unmatched bases: 11. This CDR3 spans 15 amino acids. Germline-derived CDR1 and CDR2 are MNHEY and SMNVEV (reference sequence). The CDR3: CASSSGTGSVYGYTF. The CDR3 DNA reads TGTGCCAGCTCTTCCGGGACAGGGTCAGTCTATGGCTACACCTTC.

The chain couples TRBV7-9 to TRBJ2-1; 9 bases align to TRBD2. The CDR3 loop spans 16 amino acids. Germline loops: CDR1 SEHNR, CDR2 FQNEAQ (reference sequence). V was clipped by 2 bases and J by 8 bases; unmatched bases: 10. CDR3 amino acids: CASSLTGGGALYEQFF. DNA of the CDR3: TGTGCCAGCAGCTTAACGGGCGGGGGGGCGCTCTATGAGCAGTTCTTC.

The chain is built from TRBV9 and TRBJ1-1; possible D gene TRBD1, 5 bases. The CDR3 loop spans 14 amino acids. Germline assignment: CDR1 SGDLS and CDR2 YYNGEE. V was shortened by 4 bases and J by 6 bases, with 16 bases between the two germline ends. CDR3 protein: CASSFRQQASEAFF. The CDR3 nucleotides read TGTGCCAGCAGCTTCAGACAGCAGGCTTCTGAAGCTTTCTTT.

The chain combines TRBV29-1 with TRBJ1-1; weak D call: TRBD1 (5 bases). Germline CDR1 is SQVTM and CDR2 is ANQGSEA. The ends were cut back, 4 bases at V and 7 bases at J, with 16 bases in the middle. The CDR3 extends over 13 amino acids. CDR3 loop: CSVASAGPGEAFF. As DNA, the CDR3 is TGCAGCGTTGCATCGGCAGGGCCGGGTGAAGCTTTCTTT.

The CDR3 loop is CASSQDGGGVVAGANVLTF. The DNA of the CDR3 is TGTGCCAGCAGCCAAGATGGTGGGGGGGTGGTCGCTGGGGCCAACGTCCTGACTTTC. V is TRBV4-2 and J is TRBJ2-6; 7 bases are shared with TRBD2. V lost 0 bases and J lost 2; bases outside the gene matches: 10. The CDR3 is 19 amino acids. Germline V gene data show CDR1 as LGHNA and CDR2 as YNFKEQ.

The chain joins TRBV11-1 to TRBJ2-3, with a weak D call TRBD2 (6 bases). The V gene lost 0 bases and the J gene lost 5 bases, with 12 bases spanning the gap. This CDR3 region has 15 residues. CDR1 and CDR2 (germline): SGHAT, FQDESV (reference sequence). The CDR3 DNA reads TGTGCCAGCAGCTTAGCGGCTAGCGAGGGAGATACGCAGTATTTT. This translates into CASSLAASEGDTQYF.

In its sample, this clone was seen once. The chain links TRBV28 to TRBJ1-1, with D uncertain. Trimming cost V 4 bases and J 10 bases, with 25 bases left between them. CDR3 length: 16 residues. The germline V gene has CDR1 MDHEN and CDR2 SYDVKM. The CDR3 sequence is CASSYPRGGLPSGAFF. In DNA, the CDR3 is TGTGCCAGCAGTTACCCCCGGGGAGGTTTGCCCTCCGGAGCTTTCTTT.

Here the CDR3 reads CASRGGVTQYF. CDR3 sequence (DNA): TGTGCCAGCAGAGGGGGAGTGACCCAGTACTTC. The gene calls are TRBV2 and TRBJ2-5; D may be TRBD1 (6 bases). The CDR3 runs 11 residues. V lost 6 bases and J 7 bases, leaving 9 bases between the germline ends. Looked up from germline, CDR1 is SNHLY and CDR2 is FYNNEI.

This chain connects TRBV9 to TRBJ1-3; D possibly corresponds to TRBD1 (5 bases). The CDR3 spans 15 residues. V lost 0 bases and J lost 3, with 10 bases in between. Germline V gene data show CDR1 as SGDLS and CDR2 as YYNGEE. The CDR3 nucleotides read TGTGCCAGCAGCGTAGCTGGGGGGGGTGGAAACACCATATATTTT. As protein: CASSVAGGGGNTIYF.

The chain combines TRBV20-1 with TRBJ1-1, with D possibly TRBD1 on 5 matching bases. V was trimmed by 3 bases and J by 4 bases, leaving 9 bases between them. CDR1 is DFQATT and CDR2 is SNEGSKA in the germline V gene (reference sequence). This CDR3 is built from 12 residues. CDR3 in amino acids: CSASPGVTEAFF. DNA for the CDR3: TGCAGTGCTAGTCCGGGGGTCACTGAAGCTTTCTTT.

The sample holds one count of this clone. This chain connects TRBV5-8 to TRBJ1-2, with D tentatively TRBD1 (5 bases). Between the trimmed V and J ends, which lost 0 bases and 5 bases, there was a span of 8 bases. CDR3 length equals 13 residues. In germline, CDR1 is SGHTS, CDR2 YDEGEE. This CDR3 reads CASSLGRVYGYTF. In DNA, the CDR3 is TGTGCCAGCAGCTTGGGCAGGGTGTATGGCTACACCTTC. Full variable domain (outside the CDR3, taken from reference TRBV5-8 and TRBJ1-2): EAGVTQSPTHLIKTRGQQATLRCSPISGHTSVYWYQQALGLGLQFLLWYDEGEERNRGNFPPRFSGRQFPNYSSELNVNALELEDSALYLCASSLGRVYGYTFGSGTRLTVV.

The chain has TRBV19 and TRBJ2-3; TRBD1 matches 8 bases. The V segment lost 4 bases and the J segment 6 bases; nucleotides outside the gene matches: 9. Germline CDR1 reads LNHDA; CDR2 reads SQIVND (reference sequence). The CDR3 has 15 amino acids. The CDR3 DNA is TGTGCCAGTAGTACCCGGACAGGGAATATCGATACGCAGTATTTT. It yields the protein CASSTRTGNIDTQYF.

The chain carries TRBV18 and TRBJ2-3; possible D gene TRBD2, 6 bases. Germline CDR1 is KGHSH and CDR2 is LQKENI. The CDR3 runs to 12 residues. Trimming cost V 6 bases and J 12 bases, with 16 bases left between them. The CDR3 loop reads CASSLEGIGQYF. Written as DNA, the CDR3 is TGTGCCAGCTCCCTGGAGGGGATAGGACAGTATTTT.

The J gene is TRBJ1-6, the V gene TRBV18; D unclear. Per germline, CDR1 KGHSH and CDR2 LQKENI. Trimming stripped 5 bases from V and 17 bases from J, with 16 bases between. The CDR3 length is 12 residues. The CDR3 is CASSGSFNSFHF. The CDR3 DNA follows: TGTGCCAGCTCAGGGAGTTTCAACTCATTCCACTTT.

The V call is TRBV18, the J call TRBJ1-5; maybe TRBD1 (5 bases). The CDR3 loop spans 15 amino acids. Trimming stripped 5 bases from V and 6 bases from J, with 17 bases between. Germline V lookup: CDR1 KGHSH, CDR2 LQKENI. CDR3 bases: TGTGCCAGCTCAGAGGTCCAGGGAGGGAGTCAGCCCCAGCATTTT. As protein: CASSEVQGGSQPQHF.

About this clone: The identical CDR3 is also encoded by other nucleotide sequences in the sample. The chain joins TRBV5-1 to TRBJ2-7; D is ambiguous. Trimming removed 4 bases at V and 0 bases at J, with 5 bases between. The V gene's germline CDR1 is SGHRS and CDR2 YFSETQ. CDR3 size: 12 residues. Here the CDR3 reads CASSLSSYEQYF. The CDR3 DNA reads TGCGCCAGCAGCCTAAGCTCCTACGAGCAGTACTTC.

This rearrangement joins TRBV28 to TRBJ2-3, with 11 nucleotides matching TRBD1. V was clipped by 3 bases and J by 4 bases; unmatched bases: 3. Germline lookup yields CDR1 MDHEN and CDR2 SYDVKM. The length of the CDR3 is 15 residues. CDR3 bases: TGTGCCAGCAGTTTGGGGGGACAGGGGGCAGATACGCAGTATTTT. Translation: CASSLGGQGADTQYF.

J is TRBJ2-7 and V is TRBV4-1; a possible D gene is TRBD2 (5 bases). CDR1 and CDR2 (germline): MGHRA, YSYEKL. The CDR3 totals 15 residues. V lost 1 base to trimming and J lost 5 bases, with 15 bases between them. The CDR3 DNA follows: TGCGCCAGCAGCCAAGGAGAGGGCCGTTTCCACGAGCAGTACTTC. This encodes CASSQGEGRFHEQYF.

V gene TRBV5-1 combines with J gene TRBJ2-3; 9 bases are shared with TRBD1. V was clipped by 5 bases and J by 5 bases; unmatched bases: 9. CDR1 and CDR2 from the germline V gene are SGHRS and YFSETQ. This CDR3 region has 15 residues. DNA for the CDR3: TGCGCCAGCAGTTCGCCGGGACAGGGACAAGATACGCAGTATTTT. It specifies CASSSPGQGQDTQYF.

This sequence joins TRBV18 and TRBJ1-1, with D perhaps TRBD1 (6 bases). The length of the CDR3 is 16 residues. Germline V lookup: CDR1 KGHSH, CDR2 LQKENI. V lost 3 bases, J lost 1 base, and 15 bases lay in between. The DNA for the CDR3 is TGTGCCAGCTCACCGAGAACGGGACACGAGAACACTGAAGCTTTCTTT. It encodes CASSPRTGHENTEAFF.

This chain connects TRBV27 to TRBJ1-1; 7 bases map to TRBD1. The CDR3 covers 13 residues. With V trimmed by 5 bases and J by 10 bases, 10 bases remained unmatched. Looked up from germline, CDR1 is MNHEY and CDR2 is SMNVEV (reference sequence). The CDR3 DNA follows: TGTGCCAGCAGTACATACAGGGGATCGGTAGCTTTCTTT. As protein: CASSTYRGSVAFF.

The chain couples TRBV7-3 to TRBJ1-1; possible D gene TRBD1, 6 bases. Germline values: CDR1 SGHTA, CDR2 FQGTGA. The CDR3 contains 14 residues. Trimming left V 5 bases short and J 5 bases short, with 15 bases between. The CDR3 bases are TGTGCCAGCAGCCCGCGGGGGCAGGGGACTGAAGCTTTCTTT. Translated: CASSPRGQGTEAFF.

This sequence joins TRBV19 and TRBJ1-3; a weak D match, TRBD1 (5 bases). V shed 4 bases and J shed 1 base, with 5 bases lying between them. The V gene's germline CDR1 is LNHDA and CDR2 SQIVND (reference sequence). This CDR3 has 13 residues. In nucleotides, the CDR3 is TGTGCCAGTAGTAAGGGGTCTGGAAACACCATATATTTT. Translating it yields CASSKGSGNTIYF. Full variable domain (rest looked up from reference TRBV19 and TRBJ1-3): DGGITQSPKYLFRKEGQNVTLSCEQNLNHDAMYWYRQDPGQGLRLIYYSQIVNDFQKGDIAEGYSVSREKKESFPLTVTSAQKNPTAFYLCASSKGSGNTIYFGEGSWLTVV.